The present T cell receptor (beta chain) was sequenced within a study of PD-1 blockade in mismatch repair-deficient tumors. Generated by immunoSEQ multiplex PCR, the TCRdb table keeps only in-frame clones and is missing some. In the table there are 25,000 to 30,000 clones, less than 85% of which are singletons. The junction had 2 bases not matched to a gene; V was cut back by 6 bases and J by 1 base. Germline V CDR1 and CDR2: MDHEN, SYDVKM. CDR3 size: 13 residues. The chain links TRBV28 to TRBJ2-7; TRBD1 matches at 8 bases. This material consisted of PBMCs, taken before pembrolizumab treatment. This TCR was recovered from an adult with mismatch repair-deficient cancer. CDR3 bases: TGTGCCAGCAGAAGACAGGGGTCCTACGAGCAGTACTTC. Its translation: CASRRQGSYEQYF.